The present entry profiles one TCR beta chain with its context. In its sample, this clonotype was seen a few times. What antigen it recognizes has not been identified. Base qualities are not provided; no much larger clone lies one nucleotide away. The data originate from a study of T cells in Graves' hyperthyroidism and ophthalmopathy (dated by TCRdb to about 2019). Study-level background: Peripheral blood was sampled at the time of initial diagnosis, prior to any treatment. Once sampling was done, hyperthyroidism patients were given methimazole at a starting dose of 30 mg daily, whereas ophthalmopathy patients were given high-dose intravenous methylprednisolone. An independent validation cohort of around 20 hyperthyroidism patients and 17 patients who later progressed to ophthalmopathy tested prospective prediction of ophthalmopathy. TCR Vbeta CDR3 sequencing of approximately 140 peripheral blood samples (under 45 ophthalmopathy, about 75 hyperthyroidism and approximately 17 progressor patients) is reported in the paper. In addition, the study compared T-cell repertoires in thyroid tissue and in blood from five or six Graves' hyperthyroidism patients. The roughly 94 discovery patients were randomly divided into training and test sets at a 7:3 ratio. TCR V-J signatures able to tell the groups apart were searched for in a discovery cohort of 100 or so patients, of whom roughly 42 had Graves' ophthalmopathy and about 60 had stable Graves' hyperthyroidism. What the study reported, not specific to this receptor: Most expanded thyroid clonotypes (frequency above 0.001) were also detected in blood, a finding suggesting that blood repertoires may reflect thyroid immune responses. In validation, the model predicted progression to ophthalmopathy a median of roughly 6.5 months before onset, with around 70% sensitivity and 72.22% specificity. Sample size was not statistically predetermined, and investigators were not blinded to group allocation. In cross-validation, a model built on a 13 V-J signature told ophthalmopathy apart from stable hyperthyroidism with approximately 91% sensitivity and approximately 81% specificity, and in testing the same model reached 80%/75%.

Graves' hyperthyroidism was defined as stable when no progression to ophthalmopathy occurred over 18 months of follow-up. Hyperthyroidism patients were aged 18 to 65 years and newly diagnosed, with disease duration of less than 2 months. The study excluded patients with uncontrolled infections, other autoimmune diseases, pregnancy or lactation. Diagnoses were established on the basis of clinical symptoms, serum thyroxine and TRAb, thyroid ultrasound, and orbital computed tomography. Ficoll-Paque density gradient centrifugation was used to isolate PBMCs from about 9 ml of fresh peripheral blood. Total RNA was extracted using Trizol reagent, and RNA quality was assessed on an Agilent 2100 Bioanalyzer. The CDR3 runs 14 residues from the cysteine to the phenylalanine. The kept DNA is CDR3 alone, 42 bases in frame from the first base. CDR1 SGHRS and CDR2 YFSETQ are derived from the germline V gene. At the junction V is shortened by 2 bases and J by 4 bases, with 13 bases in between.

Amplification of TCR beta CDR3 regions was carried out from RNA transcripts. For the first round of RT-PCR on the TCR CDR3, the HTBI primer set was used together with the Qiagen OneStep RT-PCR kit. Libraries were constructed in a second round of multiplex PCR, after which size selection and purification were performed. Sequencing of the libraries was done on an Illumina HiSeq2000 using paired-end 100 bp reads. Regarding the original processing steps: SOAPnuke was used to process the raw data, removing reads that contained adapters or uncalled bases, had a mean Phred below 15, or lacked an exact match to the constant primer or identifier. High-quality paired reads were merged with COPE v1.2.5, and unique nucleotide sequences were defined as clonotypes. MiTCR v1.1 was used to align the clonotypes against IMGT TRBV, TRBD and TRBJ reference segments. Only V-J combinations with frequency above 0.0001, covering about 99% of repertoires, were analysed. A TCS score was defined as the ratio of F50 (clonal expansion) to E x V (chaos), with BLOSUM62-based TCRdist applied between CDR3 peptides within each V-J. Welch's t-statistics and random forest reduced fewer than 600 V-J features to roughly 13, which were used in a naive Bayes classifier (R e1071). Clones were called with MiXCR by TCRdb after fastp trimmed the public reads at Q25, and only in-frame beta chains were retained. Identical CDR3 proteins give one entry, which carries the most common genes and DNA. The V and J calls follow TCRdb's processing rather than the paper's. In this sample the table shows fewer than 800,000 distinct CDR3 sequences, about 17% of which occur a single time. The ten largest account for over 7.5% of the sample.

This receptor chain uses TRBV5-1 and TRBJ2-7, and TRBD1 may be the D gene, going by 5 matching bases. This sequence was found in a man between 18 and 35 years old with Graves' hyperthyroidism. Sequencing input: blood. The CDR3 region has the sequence CASSFQQDKYEQYF. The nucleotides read TGCGCCAGCAGCTTTCAACAGGATAAATACGAGCAGTACTTC.